This T cell receptor (gamma chain) was found in a study of gamma delta lymphoproliferative disorders and STAT genes. This clone counts as medium-sized (0.01 to 0.1%). Its cognate antigen is unknown. Study-wide findings and caveats: Most major patient clonotypes were shared with at least one healthy donor.

Trimming cost V 8 bases and J 1 base; bases outside gene matches: 15. This CDR3 region has 16 residues. The receptor sequences were amplified from genomic DNA of peripheral blood mononuclear cells. With CATT, TCRdb re-called clones from the multiplex PCR reads. In the table there are 5,000 or so gamma-chain clones, about 8% of which are singletons. The clonotype comes from a human donor in good health. The sample was blood. The chain joins TRGV10 to TRGJ1 or TRGJ2. No J gene is reported in TCRdb; it was inferred here by comparing the DNA with germline. TRGV10 has ORF status, its function being uncertain. The CDR3 DNA reads as TGTGCTGCGTGGGATTATGTCAAAGCCAATTATTATAAGAAACTCTTT. Translated, it gives CAAWDYVKANYYKKLF.